This T cell receptor beta chain was sequenced during a study of spatial heterogeneity in lung cancer. Whole-study context: In the raw reads, each unique TCR and UMI combination was present more than ten times on average.

Whole-study results and caveats: For expanded intratumoral alpha and beta TCRs, counts tracked tumor mutation counts.

TCRdb re-called the 5' RACE reads through MiXCR, storing one row per CDR3 protein. This sample has 7,000 to 8,000 distinct CDR3 sequences, with under 7.5% found just once. CDR1 and CDR2 from the germline V gene are SGHRS and YFSETQ. V lost 4 bases, J lost 1 base, and 13 bases lay in between. The CDR3 extends over 15 amino acids. The time point was: sample taken at primary tumor resection. Samples were donated by 72 untreated early-stage non-small cell lung cancer patients. Tumor, nontumor lung or frozen PBMC supplied whole RNA that was sequenced unsorted. This clonotype is medium-sized. Its antigen is currently unknown.

The sample was lung tumor tissue, taken at surgery. This TCR derives from a male donor with early-stage non-small cell lung cancer. V gene TRBV5-1 combines with J gene TRBJ2-3; the D gene is possibly TRBD1 (6 bases). The CDR3 DNA is TGCGCCAGCAGCCCGAGAGAGGGGGGCACAGATACGCAGTATTTT. This translates into CASSPREGGTDTQYF.